These 28 T cell receptor beta chains share one sample of origin, sequenced in a study of shared clonotypes between healthy human individuals. The naive CD8 subset, CD45RO-negative cells positively selected for CCR7, excluded terminally differentiated effector memory CD45RA+ cells. Libraries were prepared by immunoSEQ multiplex PCR; TCRdb keeps only in-frame clonotypes and omits some of them. The data contain about 2,100,000 clones, around 93% of them singletons. The specimen was naive CD8+ T cells from PBMCs. The receptors here all came from a man younger than 35 in good health. Some clones in this sample may be carry-over from other donors' samples.

The V and J genes are TRBV4-3 and TRBJ2-1; 7 positions agree with TRBD2. Germline CDR1 is LGHNA and CDR2 is YSLEER. This CDR3 has 15 residues. Trimming at V came to 0 bases and at J to 7 bases, leaving 6 bases not matched to a gene. DNA of the CDR3: TGCGCCAGCAGCCAAGAGGGAGGGAGAGTGAATGAGCAGTTCTTC. Protein sequence: CASSQEGGRVNEQFF.

Details on this clone: The identical CDR3 is also encoded by other nucleotide sequences in the sample. This chain links TRBV9 with TRBJ2-7; D is ambiguous. In germline, CDR1 is SGDLS, CDR2 YYNGEE. The CDR3 spans 13 residues. Trimming shortened V by 4 bases and J by 3 bases, and 11 bases separated the two germline ends. CDR3 DNA sequence: TGTGCCAGCAGCCCGCCGACTGGCTACGAGCAGTACTTC. Protein: CASSPPTGYEQYF.

This clone has only a few counts. The chain has TRBV30 and TRBJ1-2; D gene ambiguous. This CDR3 spans 12 amino acids. Trimming removed 1 base from V and 4 bases from J, with 7 bases in between. Germline values: CDR1 GTSNPN, CDR2 SVGIG (reference sequence). CDR3: CAWSGMAYGYTF. CDR3 sequence (DNA): TGTGCCTGGAGTGGAATGGCCTATGGCTACACCTTC.

The rearrangement joins TRBV7-9 to TRBJ2-6; 10 nucleotides agree with TRBD1. The CDR3 length is 18 residues. Germline CDR1 and CDR2: SEHNR and FQNEAQ (reference sequence). Trimming removed 5 bases from V and 2 bases from J; junction bases left unmatched: 9. CDR3 in amino acids: CASSPRQGALPGANVLTF. CDR3 nucleotide sequence: TGTGCCAGCAGCCCGCGACAGGGGGCGCTCCCTGGGGCCAACGTCCTGACTTTC.

This rearrangement joins TRBV18 to TRBJ2-1; D uncertain. This CDR3 is built from 15 residues. Trimming shortened V by 1 base and J by 6 bases, and 13 bases separated the two germline ends. From germline, CDR1 is KGHSH and CDR2 LQKENI. This CDR3 is CASSPRGRVSNEQFF. CDR3 nucleotides: TGTGCCAGCTCACCACGAGGACGTGTTAGCAATGAGCAGTTCTTC.

The chain uses TRBV27 and TRBJ2-1, with D perhaps TRBD1 (6 bases). Per the germline V gene, CDR1 is MNHEY and CDR2 is SMNVEV (reference sequence). The CDR3 contains 14 residues. Trimming took off 6 bases at V and 8 bases at J, with 17 bases between the two ends. CDR3 region: CASSNQQGVDEQFF. Written as DNA, the CDR3 is TGTGCCAGCAGCAACCAACAGGGTGTCGATGAGCAGTTCTTC.

The chain is built from TRBV4-1 and TRBJ1-1; TRBD1 is a possible D gene (6 bases). Trimming removed 3 bases at V and 4 bases at J, with 15 bases between. The CDR3 sequence is 15 residues long. The V gene's germline CDR1 is MGHRA and CDR2 YSYEKL. Here the CDR3 DNA reads TGCGCCAGCAGCCACACAGGGATTCTCGGCACTGAAGCTTTCTTT. Translating gives CASSHTGILGTEAFF.

V usage is TRBV21-1 and J usage is TRBJ2-1; the D segment call TRBD2 is taken from the table without a DNA check. TRBV21-1 corresponds to a pseudogene. The CDR3 is made up of 18 amino acids. The CDR3 DNA reads as TGTGCCAGCAGCAAAGTTACGCCGGGAGAAGGGACCTACAATGAGCAGTTCTTC. Translated, it gives CASSKVTPGEGTYNEQFF.

The chain is built from TRBV19 and TRBJ2-4; D call uncertain. V was cut by 3 bases and J by 8 bases, with 11 bases left in between. The CDR3 totals 13 residues. Germline V lookup: CDR1 LNHDA, CDR2 SQIVND (reference sequence). CDR3 sequence: CASSMVRLDIQYF. In DNA form, the CDR3 reads TGTGCCAGTAGTATGGTTCGGTTGGACATTCAGTACTTC.

This clone was seen a single time. The chain uses TRBV4-1 and TRBJ1-1; 9 positions match TRBD1. CDR1 MGHRA and CDR2 YSYEKL come from the germline V gene. V was pared by 4 bases and J by 2 bases, with 2 bases of the junction left unmatched. The CDR3 is 14 residues long. The CDR3 region is CASSLDRGNTEAFF. In DNA, the CDR3 is TGCGCCAGCAGCCTGGACAGGGGAAACACTGAAGCTTTCTTT.

This CDR3 reads CSVEGRQADPYNEQFF. CDR3 sequence (DNA): TGCAGCGTTGAAGGGAGGCAGGCCGATCCCTACAATGAGCAGTTCTTC. The genes are TRBV29-1 and TRBJ2-1, with D possibly being TRBD2 (5 bases). V was shortened by 1 base and J by 2 bases, with 15 bases between the two germline ends. Germline V CDR1 and CDR2: SQVTM, ANQGSEA. CDR3 size: 16 residues.

CDR3 coding DNA: TGTGCCAGTAGTATAGGACTGGGCCCCAGGGGGCTTTATGGCTACACCTTC. It translates to CASSIGLGPRGLYGYTF. The J gene is TRBJ1-2, the V gene TRBV19; 8 bases match TRBD1. The germline CDR1 and CDR2 sequences are LNHDA and SQIVND (reference sequence). This CDR3 comprises 17 residues. V lost 1 base to trimming and J lost 5 bases; unmatched junction nucleotides: 12.

The rearrangement uses TRBV4-1 and TRBJ2-7; D possibly corresponds to TRBD2 (6 bases). Deletions cut 1 base from V and 4 bases from J, with 14 bases between. This CDR3 contains 15 residues. CDR1 is MGHRA and CDR2 is YSYEKL in the germline V gene. Written as DNA, the CDR3 is TGCGCCAGCAGCCAAGGAGAGGGAGGCGATTACGAGCAGTACTTC. This encodes CASSQGEGGDYEQYF.

V usage is TRBV21-1 and J usage is TRBJ2-7; no check of the table's D call, TRBD2, against the DNA was made. TRBV21-1 is marked as a pseudogene. The CDR3 spans 14 residues. For the CDR3, the DNA is TGTGCCAGCAGCAAAGACTCGGGGGGCGCCGAGCAGTACTTC. Encoded protein: CASSKDSGGAEQYF.

This clone was seen only a few times. The chain joins TRBV10-2 to TRBJ1-5; D unresolved. The CDR3 extends over 13 amino acids. With 5 bases removed from V and 6 bases from J, the gap between germline ends came to 11 bases. Germline lookup yields CDR1 WSHSY and CDR2 SAAADI. The DNA of the CDR3 is TGCGCCAGCAGTTCAGGCGAGCTTCAGCCCCAGCATTTT. Its protein product is CASSSGELQPQHF.

Comment on this clone: Additional DNA sequences in this sample encode the identical CDR3. The rearrangement uses TRBV27 and TRBJ2-1; perhaps TRBD2 as D (5 bases). Between the trimmed V and J ends, which lost 3 bases and 3 bases, there was a span of 9 bases. The CDR3 covers 14 residues. Germline lookup yields CDR1 MNHEY and CDR2 SMNVEV (reference sequence). DNA of the CDR3: TGTGCCAGCAGTTTCTCGGGGAGCTACAATGAGCAGTTCTTC. Its translation is CASSFSGSYNEQFF.

The chain combines TRBV15 with TRBJ2-5; 7 positions match TRBD1. The length of the CDR3 is 15 residues. The ends lost 3 bases at V and 1 base at J; junction bases unmatched: 5. Germline CDR1 is LNHNV and CDR2 is YYDKDF (reference sequence). DNA for the CDR3: TGTGCCACCAGCAGGACAGGGCGAACCCAAGAGACCCAGTACTTC. Its translation is CATSRTGRTQETQYF. Complete variable domain (other parts from reference TRBV15 and TRBJ2-5): DAMVIQNPRYQVTQFGKPVTLSCSQTLNHNVMYWYQQKSSQAPKLLFHYYDKDFNNEADTPDNFQSRRPNTSFCFLDIRSPGLGDTAMYLCATSRTGRTQETQYFGPGTRLLVL.

Details on this clone: This specimen includes other DNA sequences encoding the same CDR3. V gene TRBV19 combines with J gene TRBJ2-1; no reliable D call. The CDR3 length is 14 residues. The germline V gene encodes CDR1 LNHDA and CDR2 SQIVND (reference sequence). Trimming took 3 bases from V and 4 from J, leaving 10 bases between them. This chain's CDR3 is CASSISDSYNEQFF. The CDR3 nucleotides read TGTGCCAGTAGTATCTCCGACTCGTACAATGAGCAGTTCTTC.

The V call is TRBV7-9, the J call TRBJ2-3; D is uncertain. This CDR3 has 14 residues. V was clipped by 5 bases and J by 4 bases, with 13 bases between them. Looked up from germline, CDR1 is SEHNR and CDR2 is FQNEAQ (reference sequence). The CDR3, as DNA: TGTGCCAGCAGCCCGCGCCTCAACCCAGATACGCAGTATTTT. Translation: CASSPRLNPDTQYF.

V is TRBV2 and J is TRBJ2-3, with D possibly matching TRBD1 (5 bases). Per the germline V gene, CDR1 is SNHLY and CDR2 is FYNNEI. The CDR3 covers 13 residues. Deletions cut 7 bases from V and 0 bases from J, with 8 bases between. The CDR3 sequence: CASIQASTDTQYF. CDR3 sequence (DNA): TGTGCCAGCATACAGGCCAGCACAGATACGCAGTATTTT.

V and J are TRBV4-1 and TRBJ2-1; D is unclear. V was shortened by 4 bases and J by 6 bases, with 10 bases between the two germline ends. CDR3 length equals 13 residues. CDR1 and CDR2 (germline): MGHRA, YSYEKL. CDR3 sequence reads: CASSPRHGNEQFF. For the CDR3, the DNA is TGCGCCAGCAGCCCACGCCACGGCAATGAGCAGTTCTTC.

This clone came up once. This chain's CDR3 is CASSHPRTQPPPYEQYF. The CDR3 DNA is TGTGCCAGCAGTCACCCTAGGACACAACCCCCGCCTTACGAGCAGTACTTC. The rearrangement joins TRBV28 to TRBJ2-7; D perhaps matches TRBD1 (5 bases). Germline V CDR1 and CDR2: MDHEN, SYDVKM. Trimming stripped 5 bases from V and 4 bases from J, with 24 bases between. CDR3 size: 17 residues.

Comments on this clone: A read error may be the cause here, since a much bigger clone is one base away. The sample has other DNA sequences that encode this CDR3 too. This sequence joins TRBV27 and TRBJ2-6, with D hard to call. V was pared by 2 bases and J by 3 bases, with 2 bases between. The CDR3 loop spans 13 amino acids. Germline V CDR1 and CDR2: MNHEY, SMNVEV (reference sequence). The CDR3 is CASSLNGANVLTF. The CDR3 region has the DNA TGTGCCAGCAGTTTAAATGGGGCCAACGTCCTGACTTTC.

The chain is built from TRBV7-8 and TRBJ1-1, with 8 bases fitting TRBD1. Germline V lookup: CDR1 SGHVS, CDR2 FQNEAQ. The CDR3 contains 15 residues. Losses at the gene ends were 0 bases for V and 3 bases for J; bases not matched to a gene: 3. CDR3 coding DNA: TGTGCCAGCAGCTTAGCTCGGACAGGGTACACTGAAGCTTTCTTT. It specifies CASSLARTGYTEAFF.

The gene calls are TRBV29-1 and TRBJ2-7; tentatively, D is TRBD1 (5 bases). The CDR3 runs to 14 residues. V was clipped by 5 bases and J by 2 bases, with 16 bases between them. CDR1 and CDR2 from the germline V gene are SQVTM and ANQGSEA. DNA for the CDR3: TGCAGCGTTTGGGGCGCCGACTCTACCTACGAGCAGTACTTC. Encoded protein: CSVWGADSTYEQYF.

This clone was detected a few times. Distinct nucleotide sequences in the sample also encode this CDR3. V and J are TRBV27 and TRBJ2-7; TRBD1 agrees at 11 bases. Germline trimming cut 6 bases from V and 3 bases from J; bases unmatched to any gene: 4. This CDR3 is 14 amino acids long. The germline CDR1 and CDR2 sequences are MNHEY and SMNVEV (reference sequence). The CDR3 is CASSPGQGVYEQYF. The DNA of the CDR3 is TGTGCCAGCAGCCCGGGACAGGGGGTCTACGAGCAGTACTTC.

Comments on this clone: One end of the junction fails to match germline, which may point to a read error. CDR3 region: CATSWDGDKNYGYTF. As DNA, the CDR3 is TGTGCCACCAGTTGGGACGGGGACAAAAACTATGGCTACACCTTC. The chain has TRBV27 and TRBJ1-2, with a possible D match to TRBD1 (6 bases). Germline loops: CDR1 MNHEY, CDR2 SMNVEV (reference sequence). The CDR3 totals 15 residues.

Of note for this clone: Additional DNA sequences in this sample encode the identical CDR3. For the CDR3, the DNA is TGTGCCAGCAGCAAGCTAGCGGGAGGAGGGAATGAGCAGTTCTTC. Translating gives CASSKLAGGGNEQFF. V and J are TRBV9 and TRBJ2-1; 11 bases align to TRBD2. Trimming cost V 4 bases and J 7 bases; bases outside gene matches: 7. Germline V gene data show CDR1 as SGDLS and CDR2 as YYNGEE. This CDR3 spans 15 amino acids. Full variable domain (remainder filled in from reference TRBV9 and TRBJ2-1): DSGVTQTPKHLITATGQRVTLRCSPRSGDLSVYWYQQSLDQGLQFLIQYYNGEERAKGNILERFSAQQFPDLHSELNLSSLELGDSALYFCASSKLAGGGNEQFFGPGTRLTVL.